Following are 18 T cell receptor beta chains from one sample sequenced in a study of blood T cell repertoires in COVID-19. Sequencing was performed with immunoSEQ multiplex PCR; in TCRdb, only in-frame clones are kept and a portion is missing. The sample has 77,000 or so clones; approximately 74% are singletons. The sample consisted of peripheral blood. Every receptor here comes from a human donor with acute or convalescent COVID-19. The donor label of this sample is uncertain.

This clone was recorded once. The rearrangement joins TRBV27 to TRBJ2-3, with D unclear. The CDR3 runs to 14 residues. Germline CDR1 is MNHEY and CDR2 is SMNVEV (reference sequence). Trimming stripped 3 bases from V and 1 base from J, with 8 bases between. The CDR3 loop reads CASSLGQGTDTQYF. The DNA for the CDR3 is TGTGCCAGCAGTTTGGGCCAGGGCACAGATACGCAGTATTTT.

CDR3 sequence reads: CASSRGATNEKLFF. Written as DNA, the CDR3 is TGTGCCAGCAGCAGGGGCGCAACTAATGAAAAACTGTTTTTT. The chain recombines TRBV7-8 with TRBJ1-4; a weak D match, TRBD1 (5 bases). This CDR3 has 14 residues. V gave up 5 bases and J gave up 0 bases, with 7 bases separating them. The germline CDR1 and CDR2 sequences are SGHVS and FQNEAQ.

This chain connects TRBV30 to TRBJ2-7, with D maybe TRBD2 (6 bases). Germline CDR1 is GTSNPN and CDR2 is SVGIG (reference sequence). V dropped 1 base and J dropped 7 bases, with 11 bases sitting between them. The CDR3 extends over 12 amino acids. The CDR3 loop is CAWSGTSREQYF. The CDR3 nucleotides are TGTGCCTGGAGTGGTACTAGCCGAGAGCAGTACTTC.

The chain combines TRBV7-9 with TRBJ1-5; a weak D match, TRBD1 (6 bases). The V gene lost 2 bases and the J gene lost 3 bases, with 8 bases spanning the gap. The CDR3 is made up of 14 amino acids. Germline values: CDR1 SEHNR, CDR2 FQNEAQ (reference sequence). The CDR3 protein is CASSLSGDNQPQHF. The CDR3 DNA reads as TGTGCCAGCAGCTTATCAGGGGACAATCAGCCCCAGCATTTT.

CDR3 coding DNA: TGTGCCAGCAGCCCAACGGGGCAGGGGAAGGGGGTCCAGACCCAGTACTTC. Translating gives CASSPTGQGKGVQTQYF. V usage is TRBV3-1 (or the pseudogene TRBV3-2) and J usage is TRBJ2-5; TRBD1 is a possible D gene (6 bases). V was clipped by 4 bases and J by 6 bases, with 24 bases between them. CDR3 length: 17 residues. From germline, CDR1 is LGHDT and CDR2 YNNKEL (reference sequence).

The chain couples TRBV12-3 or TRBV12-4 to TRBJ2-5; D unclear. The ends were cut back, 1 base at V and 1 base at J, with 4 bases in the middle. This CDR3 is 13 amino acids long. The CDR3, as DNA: TGTGCCAGCAGTTTAGGAGGCCAAGAGACCCAGTACTTC. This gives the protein CASSLGGQETQYF.

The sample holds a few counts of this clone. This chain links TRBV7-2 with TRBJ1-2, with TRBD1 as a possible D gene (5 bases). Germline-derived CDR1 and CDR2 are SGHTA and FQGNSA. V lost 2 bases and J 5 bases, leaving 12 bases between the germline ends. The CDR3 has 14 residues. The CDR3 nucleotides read TGTGCCAGCAGCTTAAAGGGACTGACTTATGGCTACACCTTC. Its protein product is CASSLKGLTYGYTF. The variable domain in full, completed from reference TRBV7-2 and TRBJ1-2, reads GAGVSQSPSNKVTEKGKDVELRCDPISGHTALYWYRQSLGQGLEFLIYFQGNSAPDKSGLPSDRFSAERTGGSVSTLTIQRTQQEDSAVYLCASSLKGLTYGYTFGSGTRLTVV.

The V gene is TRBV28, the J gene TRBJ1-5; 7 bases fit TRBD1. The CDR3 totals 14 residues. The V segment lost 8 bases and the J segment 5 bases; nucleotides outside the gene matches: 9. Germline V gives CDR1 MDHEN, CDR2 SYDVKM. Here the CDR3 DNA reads TGTGCCAGCCTGCTCGACAGGGTTGATCAGCCCCAGCATTTT. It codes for CASLLDRVDQPQHF.

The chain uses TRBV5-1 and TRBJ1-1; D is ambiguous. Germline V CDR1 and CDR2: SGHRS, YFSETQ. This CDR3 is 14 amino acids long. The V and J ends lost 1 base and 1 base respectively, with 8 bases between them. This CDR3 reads CASSLYAGNTEAFF. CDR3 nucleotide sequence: TGCGCCAGCAGCTTGTACGCGGGGAACACTGAAGCTTTCTTT.

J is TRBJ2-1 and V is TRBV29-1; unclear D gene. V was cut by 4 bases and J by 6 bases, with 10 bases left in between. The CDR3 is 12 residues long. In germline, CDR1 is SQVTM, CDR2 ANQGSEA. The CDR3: CSVVWSGNEQFF. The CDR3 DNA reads TGCAGCGTTGTTTGGTCCGGCAATGAGCAGTTCTTC.

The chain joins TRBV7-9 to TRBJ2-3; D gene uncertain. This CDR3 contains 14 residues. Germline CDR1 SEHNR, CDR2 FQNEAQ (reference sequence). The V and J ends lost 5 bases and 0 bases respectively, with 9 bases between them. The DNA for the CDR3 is TGTGCCAGCAGCCCAGGCGCTAGCACAGATACGCAGTATTTT. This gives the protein CASSPGASTDTQYF.

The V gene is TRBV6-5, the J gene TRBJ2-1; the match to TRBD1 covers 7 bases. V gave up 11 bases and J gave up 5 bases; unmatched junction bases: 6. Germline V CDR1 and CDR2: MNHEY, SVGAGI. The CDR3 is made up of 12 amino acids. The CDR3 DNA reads TGTGCCTCGCTACAGGGGAACAATGAGCAGTTCTTC. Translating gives CASLQGNNEQFF.

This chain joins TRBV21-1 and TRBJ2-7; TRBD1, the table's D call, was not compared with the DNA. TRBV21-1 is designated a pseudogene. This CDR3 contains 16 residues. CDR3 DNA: TGTGCCAGCAGCAAGGGACAGGGAAACGGGTACTACGAGCAGTACTTC. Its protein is CASSKGQGNGYYEQYF.

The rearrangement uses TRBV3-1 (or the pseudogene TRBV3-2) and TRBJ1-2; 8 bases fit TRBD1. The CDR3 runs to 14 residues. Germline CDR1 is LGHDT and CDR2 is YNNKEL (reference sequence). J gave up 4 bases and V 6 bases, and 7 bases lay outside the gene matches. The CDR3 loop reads CASSTTTGGYGYTF. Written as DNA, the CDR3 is TGTGCCAGCAGTACGACAACAGGGGGCTATGGCTACACCTTC.

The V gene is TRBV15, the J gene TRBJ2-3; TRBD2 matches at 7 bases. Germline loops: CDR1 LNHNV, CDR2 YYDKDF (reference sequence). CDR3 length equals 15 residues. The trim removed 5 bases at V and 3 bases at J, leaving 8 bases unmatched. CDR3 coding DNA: TGTGCCACCAGCCCCGGGACTACTGCGACAGATACGCAGTATTTT. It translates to CATSPGTTATDTQYF. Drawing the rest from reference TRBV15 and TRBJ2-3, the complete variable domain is DAMVIQNPRYQVTQFGKPVTLSCSQTLNHNVMYWYQQKSSQAPKLLFHYYDKDFNNEADTPDNFQSRRPNTSFCFLDIRSPGLGDTAMYLCATSPGTTATDTQYFGPGTRLTVL.

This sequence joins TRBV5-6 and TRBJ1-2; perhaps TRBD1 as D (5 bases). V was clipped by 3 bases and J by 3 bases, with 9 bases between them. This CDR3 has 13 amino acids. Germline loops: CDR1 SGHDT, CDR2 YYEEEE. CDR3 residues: CASSSLRDYGYTF. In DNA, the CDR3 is TGTGCCAGCAGCTCCCTCAGGGACTATGGCTACACCTTC.

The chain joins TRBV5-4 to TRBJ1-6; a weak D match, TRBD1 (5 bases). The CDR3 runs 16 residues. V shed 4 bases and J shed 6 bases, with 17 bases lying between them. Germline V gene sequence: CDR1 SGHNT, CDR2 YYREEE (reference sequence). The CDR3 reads CASSQGRSSGNSPLHF. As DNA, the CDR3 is TGTGCCAGCAGCCAGGGCCGAAGTTCGGGTAATTCACCCCTCCACTTT.

CDR3 sequence: CSVRDRGSNEKLFF. CDR3 sequence (DNA): TGCAGCGTCAGAGACAGGGGATCTAATGAAAAACTGTTTTTT. The rearrangement links TRBV29-1 to TRBJ1-4, with TRBD1 matching over 8 bases. The length of the CDR3 is 14 residues. The germline V gene has CDR1 SQVTM and CDR2 ANQGSEA. J lost 3 bases, V lost 6 bases, and 6 bases had no gene match.